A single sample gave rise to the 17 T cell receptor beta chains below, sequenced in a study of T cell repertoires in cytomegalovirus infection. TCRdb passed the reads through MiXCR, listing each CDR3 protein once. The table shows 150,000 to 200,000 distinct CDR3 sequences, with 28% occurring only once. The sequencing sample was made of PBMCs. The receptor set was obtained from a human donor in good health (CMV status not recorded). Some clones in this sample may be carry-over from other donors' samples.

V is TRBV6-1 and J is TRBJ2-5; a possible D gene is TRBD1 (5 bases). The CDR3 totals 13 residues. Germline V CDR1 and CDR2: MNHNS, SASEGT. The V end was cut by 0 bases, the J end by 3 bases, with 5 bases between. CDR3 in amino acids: CASSEAREETQYF. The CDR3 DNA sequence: TGTGCCAGCAGTGAAGCCAGGGAAGAGACCCAGTACTTC.

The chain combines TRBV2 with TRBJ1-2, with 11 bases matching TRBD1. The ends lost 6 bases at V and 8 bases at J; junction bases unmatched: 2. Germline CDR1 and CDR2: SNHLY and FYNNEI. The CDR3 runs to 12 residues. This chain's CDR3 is CASRGQGVGYTF. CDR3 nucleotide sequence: TGTGCCAGCAGGGGACAGGGGGTCGGCTACACCTTC. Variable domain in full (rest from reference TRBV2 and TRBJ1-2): EPEVTQTPSHQVTQMGQEVILRCVPISNHLYFYWYRQILGQKVEFLVSFYNNEISEKSEIFDDQFSVERPDGSNFTLKIRSTKLEDSAMYFCASRGQGVGYTFGSGTRLTVV.

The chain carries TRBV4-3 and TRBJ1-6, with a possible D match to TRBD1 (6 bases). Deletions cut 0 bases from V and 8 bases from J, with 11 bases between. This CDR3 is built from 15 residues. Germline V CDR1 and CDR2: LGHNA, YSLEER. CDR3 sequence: CASSQDAGGDSPLHF. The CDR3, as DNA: TGCGCCAGCAGCCAAGATGCCGGGGGCGATTCACCCCTCCACTTT.

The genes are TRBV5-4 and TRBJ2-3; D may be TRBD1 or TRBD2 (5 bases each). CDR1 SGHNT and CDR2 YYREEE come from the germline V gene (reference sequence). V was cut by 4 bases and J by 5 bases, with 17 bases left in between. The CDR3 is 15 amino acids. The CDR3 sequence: CASSRTGTKGDTQYF. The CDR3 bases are TGTGCCAGCAGCCGTACCGGGACGAAAGGAGATACGCAGTATTTT.

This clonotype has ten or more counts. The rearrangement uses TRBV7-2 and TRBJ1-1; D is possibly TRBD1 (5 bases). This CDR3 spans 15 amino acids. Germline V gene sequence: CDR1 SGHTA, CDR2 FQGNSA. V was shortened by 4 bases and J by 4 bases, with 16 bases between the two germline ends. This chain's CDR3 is CASSYQAGGGTEAFF. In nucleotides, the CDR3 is TGTGCCAGCAGCTACCAAGCGGGGGGGGGCACTGAAGCTTTCTTT.

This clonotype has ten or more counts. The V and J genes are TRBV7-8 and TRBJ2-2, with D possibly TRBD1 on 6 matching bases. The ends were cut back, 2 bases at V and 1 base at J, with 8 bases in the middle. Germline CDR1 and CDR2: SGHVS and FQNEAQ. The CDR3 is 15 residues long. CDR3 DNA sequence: TGTGCCAGCAGCTTAATACAGGGGAACACCGGGGAGCTGTTTTTT. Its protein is CASSLIQGNTGELFF.

The CDR3 is CASSSPKRGTSTDTQYF. CDR3 in DNA: TGTGCCAGCAGCTCCCCCAAGCGGGGTACTAGCACAGATACGCAGTATTTT. The chain joins TRBV7-2 to TRBJ2-3; 7 bases map to TRBD2. V gave up 4 bases and J gave up 0 bases; unmatched junction bases: 10. The germline V gene encodes CDR1 SGHTA and CDR2 FQGNSA. This CDR3 is 17 amino acids long.

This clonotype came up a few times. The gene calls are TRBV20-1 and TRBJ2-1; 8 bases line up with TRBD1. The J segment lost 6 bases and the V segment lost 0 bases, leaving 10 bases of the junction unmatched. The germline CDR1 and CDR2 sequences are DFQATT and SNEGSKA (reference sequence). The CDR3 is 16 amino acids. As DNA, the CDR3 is TGCAGTGCTAGAGATCTGGACGGACAGGGAATCAATGAGCAGTTCTTC. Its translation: CSARDLDGQGINEQFF.

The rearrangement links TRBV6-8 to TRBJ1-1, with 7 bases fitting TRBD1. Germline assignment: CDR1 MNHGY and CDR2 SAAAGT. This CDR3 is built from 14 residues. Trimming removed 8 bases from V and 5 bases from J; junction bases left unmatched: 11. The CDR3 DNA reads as TGTGCCAGCGGTAAAGGGGGCGCAGGTACTGAAGCTTTCTTT. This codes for CASGKGGAGTEAFF.

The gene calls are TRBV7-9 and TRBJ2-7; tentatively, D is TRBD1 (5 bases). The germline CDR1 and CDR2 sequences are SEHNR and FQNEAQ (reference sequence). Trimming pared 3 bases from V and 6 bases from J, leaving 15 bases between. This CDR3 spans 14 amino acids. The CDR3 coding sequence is TGTGCCAGCAGCTTGACACCAAGGCAGGGCGAGCAGTACTTC. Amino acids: CASSLTPRQGEQYF.

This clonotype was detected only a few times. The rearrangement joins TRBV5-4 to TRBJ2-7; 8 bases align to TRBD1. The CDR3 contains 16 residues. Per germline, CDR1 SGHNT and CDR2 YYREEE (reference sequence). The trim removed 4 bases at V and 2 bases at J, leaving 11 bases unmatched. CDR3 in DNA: TGTGCCAGCAGCCAGGAACCGGGACAGGAGGCCTACGAGCAGTACTTC. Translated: CASSQEPGQEAYEQYF.

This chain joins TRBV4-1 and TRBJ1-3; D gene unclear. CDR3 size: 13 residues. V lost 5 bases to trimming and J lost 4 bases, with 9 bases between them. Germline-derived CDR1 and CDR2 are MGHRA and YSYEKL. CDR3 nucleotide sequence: TGCGCCAGCAGCGAAGTTCCAGGAAACACCATATATTTT. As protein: CASSEVPGNTIYF.

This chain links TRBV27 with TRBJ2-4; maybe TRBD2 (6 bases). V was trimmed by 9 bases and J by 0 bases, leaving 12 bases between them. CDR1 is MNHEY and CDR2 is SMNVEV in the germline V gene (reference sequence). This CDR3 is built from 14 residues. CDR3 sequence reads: CASWGLLAKNIQYF. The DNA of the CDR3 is TGTGCCAGTTGGGGACTCCTAGCCAAAAACATTCAGTACTTC.

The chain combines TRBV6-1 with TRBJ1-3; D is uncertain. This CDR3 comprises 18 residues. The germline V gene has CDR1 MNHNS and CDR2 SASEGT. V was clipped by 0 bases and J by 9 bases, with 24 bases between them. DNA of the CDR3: TGTGCCAGCAGTGAAGCCCAGGCCAGGCCAGGAGGGTCCGCCACCATATATTTT. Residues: CASSEAQARPGGSATIYF.

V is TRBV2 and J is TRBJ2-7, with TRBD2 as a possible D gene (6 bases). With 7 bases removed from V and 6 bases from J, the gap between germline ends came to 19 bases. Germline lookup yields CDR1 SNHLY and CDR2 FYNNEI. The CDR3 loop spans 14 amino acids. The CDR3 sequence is CASTSQGRGSEQYF. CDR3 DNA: TGTGCCAGCACATCTCAGGGTCGGGGGTCCGAGCAGTACTTC.

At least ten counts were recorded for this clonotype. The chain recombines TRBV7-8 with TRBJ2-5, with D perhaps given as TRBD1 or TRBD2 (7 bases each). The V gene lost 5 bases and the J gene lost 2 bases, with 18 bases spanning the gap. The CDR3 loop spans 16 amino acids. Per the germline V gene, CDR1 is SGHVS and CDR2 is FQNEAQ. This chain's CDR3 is CASSPRGGTRQETQYF. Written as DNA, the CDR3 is TGTGCCAGCAGCCCCAGGGGGGGGACACGTCAAGAGACCCAGTACTTC. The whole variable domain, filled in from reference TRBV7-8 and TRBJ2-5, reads GAGVSQSPRYKVAKRGQDVALRCDPISGHVSLFWYQQALGQGPEFLTYFQNEAQLDKSGLPSDRFFAERPEGSVSTLKIQRTQQEDSAVYLCASSPRGGTRQETQYFGPGTRLLVL.

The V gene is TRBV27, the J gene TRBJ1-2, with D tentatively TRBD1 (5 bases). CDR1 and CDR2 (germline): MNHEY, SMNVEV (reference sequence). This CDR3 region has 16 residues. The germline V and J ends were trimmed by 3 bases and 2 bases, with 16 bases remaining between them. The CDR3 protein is CASSFGGFLPNYGYTF. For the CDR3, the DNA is TGTGCCAGCAGTTTTGGGGGGTTTCTCCCGAACTATGGCTACACCTTC.